The 18 T cell receptor beta chains in this list originate from one sample, sequenced in a study of monozygotic twins with inflammatory bowel disease. With the 5' RACE reads reprocessed, TCRdb shows one record per CDR3 protein and no DNA. Its clone listing holds about 300,000 distinct CDR3 sequences. The material sequenced was blood. The receptors shown here come from a human donor with ulcerative colitis or Crohn's disease, or a healthy co-twin of an affected twin (not recorded which).

The V and J genes are TRBV5-1 and TRBJ2-7; TCRdb gives TRBD2 as the D gene, but with no DNA this cannot be confirmed. Germline V gene lookup returns CDR1 SGHRS and CDR2 YFSETQ. CDR3 length equals 23 residues. CDR3 residues: CASSLPLPQRGHIYLPSSYEQYF.

V and J are TRBV5-4 and TRBJ2-3; TCRdb lists TRBD2, though no DNA is available to test this call. CDR3 size: 14 residues. Germline V lookup: CDR1 SGHNT, CDR2 YYREEE (reference sequence). The CDR3 here is CATPLAGREDTQYF. The full variable domain, rest sourced from reference TRBV5-4 and TRBJ2-3, is ETGVTQSPTHLIKTRGQQVTLRCSSQSGHNTVSWYQQALGQGPQFIFQYYREEENGRGNFPPRFSGLQFPNYSSELNVNALELDDSALYLCATPLAGREDTQYFGPGTRLTVL.

The rearrangement links TRBV5-1 to TRBJ1-4. CDR1 and CDR2 from the germline V gene are SGHRS and YFSETQ. The CDR3 length is 12 residues. This CDR3 is CASSFNNEKLFF.

The J gene is TRBJ2-1, the V gene TRBV20-1; TCRdb's assignment of TRBD1 cannot be checked, as there is no DNA. The CDR3 is 17 residues long. Per the germline V gene, CDR1 is DFQATT and CDR2 is SNEGSKA (reference sequence). The CDR3 loop reads CSARDRTRGGAPRGQFF.

The rearrangement joins TRBV18 to TRBJ1-4. The CDR3 totals 13 residues. Germline V gives CDR1 KGHSH, CDR2 LQKENI. Here the CDR3 reads CASSPQGGEKLFF.

The V and J genes are TRBV7-6 and TRBJ1-4. This CDR3 spans 14 amino acids. Germline V gene lookup returns CDR1 SGHVS and CDR2 FNYEAQ. The chain's CDR3 is CASSLYRSGEKLFF.

V usage is TRBV28 and J usage is TRBJ2-7; with no DNA, the TCRdb D assignment of TRBD2 cannot be verified. Germline values: CDR1 MDHEN, CDR2 SYDVKM. The CDR3 is 16 amino acids. The CDR3: CASSFFLADQTYEQYF.

The rearrangement joins TRBV19 to TRBJ2-3; TCRdb picks TRBD2, but there is no DNA to check that call. Germline CDR1 and CDR2: LNHDA and SQIVND (reference sequence). The CDR3 length is 16 residues. This CDR3 is CASSTQLAGYTDTQYF.

The chain links TRBV5-1 to TRBJ2-7. Germline loops: CDR1 SGHRS, CDR2 YFSETQ. The CDR3 is made up of 14 amino acids. The CDR3 is CASSFGHWLAEQYF.

The J gene is TRBJ2-1, the V gene TRBV4-3; TCRdb returns TRBD1, unconfirmable since there is no DNA. This CDR3 is 18 amino acids long. In germline, CDR1 is LGHNA, CDR2 YSLEER. Here the CDR3 reads CASSQDSSGIRTCYEQFF.

The chain combines TRBV18 with TRBJ2-7; TCRdb's D call, TRBD1, is unchecked because there is no DNA. The CDR3 is 13 residues long. The germline gives CDR1 KGHSH, CDR2 LQKENI. The CDR3 reads CASSPTGAGEQYF.

The rearrangement links TRBV5-5 to TRBJ1-1; lacking DNA, the TRBD1 call made by TCRdb goes unchecked. Looked up from germline, CDR1 is SGHKS and CDR2 is YYEKEE (reference sequence). This CDR3 contains 15 residues. CDR3 loop: CASSLGTGVNTEAFF.

The chain has TRBV4-3 and TRBJ2-1; TCRdb's D call of TRBD2 is untestable without DNA. The CDR3 length is 15 residues. From germline, CDR1 is LGHNA and CDR2 YSLEER. CDR3 loop: CASSLQAGGLNEQFF.

The V and J genes are TRBV12-3 or TRBV12-4 and TRBJ2-7; the TRBD1 assignment by TCRdb is unverifiable without DNA. The CDR3 is 16 amino acids. CDR3 sequence: CASSPLGTGGVHEQYF.

This chain connects TRBV11-3 to TRBJ2-1; the TRBD2 assignment by TCRdb is unverifiable without DNA. Per the germline V gene, CDR1 is SGHNT and CDR2 is YENEEA. CDR3 length: 14 residues. The CDR3 here is CASSPNWAPNEQFF.

This chain's CDR3 is CASSFSGTSEQYF. This chain uses TRBV28 with TRBJ2-7; TCRdb's D call of TRBD1 is untestable without DNA. This CDR3 region has 13 residues. Germline loops: CDR1 MDHEN, CDR2 SYDVKM.

The CDR3 sequence: CASSLGAVGFPYEQYF. V is TRBV5-6 and J is TRBJ2-7; TCRdb's assignment of TRBD1 cannot be checked, as there is no DNA. Germline V gene lookup returns CDR1 SGHDT and CDR2 YYEEEE. This CDR3 is built from 16 residues.

The gene calls are TRBV5-6 and TRBJ2-7; as DNA is missing, the TRBD1 call by TCRdb cannot be tested. The germline gives CDR1 SGHDT, CDR2 YYEEEE. The CDR3 consists of 15 residues. CDR3 protein: CASSDRPRRIDEQYF.